This T cell receptor beta chain was captured in a study of T cell repertoires in cytomegalovirus infection. As for the study in general: A matching HLA type, together with CMV infection, was signaled by public TCR beta signatures.

CDR3 length: 19 residues. Germline trimming cut 5 bases from V and 2 bases from J; bases unmatched to any gene: 17. Germline assignment: CDR1 SNHLY and CDR2 FYNNEI. A single record per CDR3 protein comes from TCRdb applying MiXCR to the reads. This table has 450,000 to 550,000 distinct CDR3 sequences, more than 15% appearing once. This clonotype was obtained from a human donor in good health (CMV status not recorded). Some clones in this sample may be carry-over from other donors' samples. The genes are TRBV2 and TRBJ2-5; 10 nucleotides line up with TRBD1. Sample: CD8+ T cells from PBMCs. The CDR3 spells CASSTPGTGVQPVQETQYF. As DNA, the CDR3 is TGTGCCAGCAGTACCCCCGGGACAGGGGTCCAGCCAGTTCAAGAGACCCAGTACTTC.